This TCR beta chain was captured in a study of CD8+CD57+ T cells in acquired aplastic anemia. Background on the study: An average of about 3.4 ug of DNA was obtained from sorted CD4+ and CD8+ cells. Study observations and caveats: Patients and controls had in common approximately 28 CD8+ CDR3 sequences. No significant difference in CD8+ Simpson's diversity was found between patients and controls.

Sequencing was done on patients that had shown CD8+CD57+ cell expansion by flow cytometry. The sample holds many counts of this clonotype. Its antigen is still unknown. This CDR3 is 14 amino acids long. The germline V and J ends were trimmed by 6 bases and 2 bases, with 12 bases remaining between them. Germline V lookup: CDR1 SGHVS, CDR2 FNYEAQ. Using genomic DNA as the template, TCR beta VDJ and CDR3 profiling was carried out. In TCRdb, the reads were re-called with MiXCR into one record per CDR3 protein. Of some 120,000 distinct CDR3 sequences listed, less than 50% are singletons. Sequenced sample: sorted CD4+, CD8+, or CD8+CD57+ T cells (not recorded which) from PBMCs. The receptor was isolated from a human donor with aplastic anemia. This chain uses TRBV7-6 with TRBJ2-3, with TRBD2 as a possible D gene (6 bases). Here the CDR3 reads CASSSPGVTDTQYF. CDR3 nucleotides: TGTGCCAGCAGTTCTCCGGGGGTCACAGATACGCAGTATTTT. Variable domain in full (rest from reference TRBV7-6 and TRBJ2-3): GAGVSQSPRYKVTKRGQDVALRCDPISGHVSLYWYRQALGQGPEFLTYFNYEAQQDKSGLPNDRFSAERPEGSISTLTIQRTEQRDSAMYRCASSSPGVTDTQYFGPGTRLTVL.